This entry features one T cell receptor (beta chain) sequence. What it recognizes is unknown. This sample was included in a study of Ad26.COV2.S vaccination and SARS-CoV-2 variants. Background on the study: The COV1001 Ad26.COV2.S trial arm included the donor. Administration of Ad26.COV2.S was intramuscular, either once or twice 56 days apart.

V lost 4 bases and J lost 6, with 29 bases in between. This CDR3 has 19 residues. CDR1 and CDR2 (germline): MNHNS, SASEGT. Treatment meaning: around 19 received Ad26.COV2.S at low or high dose, single or two shots; about five received placebo; per-sample allocation not given. Day 63 after the first injection of vaccine or placebo was the sampling time. In the vaccine, an Ad26 vector expressed the SARS-CoV-2 spike of the Wuhan strain. Only in-frame clones appear in the TCRdb table, and some are missing; sequencing was by immunoSEQ multiplex PCR. The profile shows under 550,000 clones, approximately 92% of them singletons. General study findings and limits: Among vaccine recipients, spike-specific TCR breadth exceeded that of placebo recipients.

The sample consisted of peripheral blood, taken in a trial of Ad26.COV2.S vaccine versus placebo. The chain joins TRBV6-1 to TRBJ2-3; TRBD2 is a possible D gene (6 bases). This TCR came from a person between 18 and 65 years old who received the Ad26.COV2.S COVID-19 vaccine or a placebo. The CDR3 here is CASSALARENSLRRDTQYF. DNA for the CDR3: TGTGCCAGCAGTGCTCTAGCCCGGGAGAATAGTTTAAGACGGGATACGCAGTATTTT.